Following are 22 T cell receptor beta chains from one sample sequenced in a study of T cell responses to AZD1222 COVID-19 vaccine. Libraries were prepared by immunoSEQ multiplex PCR; TCRdb keeps only in-frame clonotypes and omits some of them. The profile shows some 120,000 clones, 88% of them singletons. Specimen: peripheral blood, collected 28 days after the second AZD1222 dose. Receptors were obtained from an adult who received the AZD1222 COVID-19 vaccine.

The chain carries TRBV3-1 (or the pseudogene TRBV3-2) and TRBJ1-1, with D perhaps TRBD1 (6 bases). The CDR3 length is 14 residues. CDR1 and CDR2 from the germline V gene are LGHDT and YNNKEL (reference sequence). Trimming took off 5 bases at V and 9 bases at J, with 19 bases between the two ends. CDR3 coding DNA: TGTGCCAGCAGCAAGAACCACAGGGACGCCCAAGCTTTCTTT. It specifies CASSKNHRDAQAFF.

This clone appeared once. This chain uses TRBV3-1 (or the pseudogene TRBV3-2) with TRBJ1-2; D is undetermined. Deletions cut 1 base from V and 2 bases from J, with 8 bases between. This CDR3 spans 14 amino acids. CDR1 and CDR2 (germline): LGHDT, YNNKEL (reference sequence). CDR3 loop: CASSQGPGNYGYTF. As DNA, the CDR3 is TGTGCCAGCAGCCAAGGTCCAGGAAACTATGGCTACACCTTC.

The CDR3 loop is CASSQELSGTREQFF. The DNA for the CDR3 is TGCGCCAGCAGCCAGGAACTGTCCGGGACTAGAGAGCAGTTCTTC. The chain couples TRBV4-1 to TRBJ2-1; 8 bases map to TRBD2. CDR1 is MGHRA, CDR2 YSYEKL, per germline. CDR3 length: 15 residues. With V trimmed by 3 bases and J by 10 bases, 11 bases remained unmatched.

The genes are TRBV15 and TRBJ1-4; tentative D call: TRBD1 (5 bases). CDR3 length: 17 residues. Looked up from germline, CDR1 is LNHNV and CDR2 is YYDKDF (reference sequence). Trimming left V 1 base short and J 3 bases short, with 15 bases between. The CDR3 loop is CATSRGEGRASNEKLFF. The CDR3 DNA reads TGTGCCACCAGCAGAGGGGAGGGGAGGGCCTCTAATGAAAAACTGTTTTTT.

The table lists this clone with a count of one. The CDR3 sequence is CASSLVGTSASLEQYF. The CDR3 DNA reads as TGTGCCAGCAGCTTGGTGGGGACTAGCGCCAGTTTGGAGCAGTACTTC. The chain carries TRBV5-6 and TRBJ2-7, with 10 bases lining up with TRBD2. The germline gives CDR1 SGHDT, CDR2 YYEEEE. After removal of 0 bases from V and 7 bases from J, the junction contained 10 bases not matched to a gene. The CDR3 is 16 amino acids.

The genes are TRBV7-9 and TRBJ1-1; D is ambiguous. V was cut by 6 bases and J by 1 base, with 12 bases left in between. CDR3 length: 14 residues. Germline-derived CDR1 and CDR2 are SEHNR and FQNEAQ (reference sequence). CDR3 sequence reads: CASRRFGGNTEAFF. The CDR3 DNA follows: TGTGCCAGCAGACGGTTCGGAGGGAACACTGAAGCTTTCTTT. The whole variable domain, remainder taken from reference TRBV7-9 and TRBJ1-1, is DTGVSQNPRHKITKRGQNVTFRCDPISEHNRLYWYRQTLGQGPEFLTYFQNEAQLEKSRLLSDRFSAERPKGSFSTLEIQRTEQGDSAMYLCASRRFGGNTEAFFGQGTRLTVV.

This clone was recorded only once. This sequence joins TRBV6-6 and TRBJ2-3; maybe TRBD2 (5 bases). The V end was cut by 8 bases, the J end by 6 bases, with 9 bases between. Germline CDR1 MNHNY, CDR2 SVGAGI (reference sequence). This CDR3 is built from 11 residues. CDR3 nucleotide sequence: TGTGCCAGCGGGAGTGACGATACGCAGTATTTT. Amino acid sequence: CASGSDDTQYF.

The sample holds a few counts of this clone. The gene calls are TRBV2 and TRBJ1-6; D may be TRBD1 (6 bases). The V end lost 2 bases, the J end lost 12 bases, and 11 bases lay between the germline ends. CDR1 SNHLY and CDR2 FYNNEI come from the germline V gene. This CDR3 has 13 amino acids. DNA of the CDR3: TGTGCCAGCAGTGAAAATCAGGACAGACCCCTCCACTTT. Amino acids: CASSENQDRPLHF.

The rearrangement links TRBV29-1 to TRBJ2-1, with a possible D match to TRBD2 (5 bases). The CDR3 runs to 12 residues. With 3 bases removed from V and 4 bases from J, the gap between germline ends came to 7 bases. Germline-derived CDR1 and CDR2 are SQVTM and ANQGSEA. The CDR3 DNA reads TGCAGCGTTGAGGGAGTTTACAATGAGCAGTTCTTC. It codes for CSVEGVYNEQFF.

This clone was seen more than once but under ten times. The rearrangement uses TRBV28 and TRBJ1-2, with a tentative D call TRBD1 (6 bases). Germline lookup yields CDR1 MDHEN and CDR2 SYDVKM. Trimming removed 7 bases from V and 2 bases from J, with 8 bases in between. CDR3 size: 12 residues. The CDR3 DNA reads as TGTGCCAGCAACAGGGCGAACTATGGCTACACCTTC. Translating gives CASNRANYGYTF.

The V call is TRBV6-2 or TRBV6-3, the J call TRBJ1-2; 7 bases map to TRBD1. The length of the CDR3 is 13 residues. V shed 5 bases and J 4 bases; nucleotides not matched to a gene: 4. The V gene's germline CDR1 is MNHEY and CDR2 SVGEGT. CDR3 sequence reads: CASSPTGIYGYTF. CDR3 DNA: TGTGCCAGCAGTCCGACAGGGATCTATGGCTACACCTTC.

This chain connects TRBV6-4 to TRBJ1-1, with a possible D match to TRBD1 (6 bases). The length of the CDR3 is 13 residues. The germline V gene has CDR1 MRHNA and CDR2 SNTAGT. Trimming removed 5 bases at V and 3 bases at J, with 10 bases between. The CDR3 sequence: CASSKQGDTEAFF. The CDR3 DNA follows: TGTGCCAGCAGTAAACAGGGTGACACTGAAGCTTTCTTT.

This clone was seen once. The chain uses TRBV11-3 and TRBJ1-1; 8 nucleotides align to TRBD1. The CDR3 is made up of 15 amino acids. The ends lost 6 bases at V and 2 bases at J; junction bases unmatched: 8. CDR1 SGHNT and CDR2 YENEEA come from the germline V gene. The CDR3 here is CASSQTGTGNTEAFF. The CDR3 region has the DNA TGTGCCAGCAGTCAAACCGGGACAGGAAACACTGAAGCTTTCTTT.

This clone was seen only once. V and J are TRBV9 and TRBJ2-3; a possible D gene is TRBD1 (6 bases). With 7 bases removed from V and 0 bases from J, the gap between germline ends came to 18 bases. CDR1 is SGDLS, CDR2 YYNGEE, per germline. The CDR3 covers 16 residues. The CDR3 reads CASSPRGGDSTDTQYF. The CDR3 coding sequence is TGTGCCAGCTCCCCCAGGGGTGGAGATAGCACAGATACGCAGTATTTT.

The chain employs TRBV13 and TRBJ2-5, with TRBD2 matching 8 bases. V lost 4 bases, J lost 4 bases, and 2 bases stayed unmatched. The V gene's germline CDR1 is PRHDT and CDR2 FYEKMQ (reference sequence). CDR3 length: 13 amino acids. CDR3 DNA sequence: TGTGCCAGCAGCTACGGGAGGGTAGAGACCCAGTACTTC. Protein: CASSYGRVETQYF.

The rearrangement joins TRBV27 to TRBJ2-3, with TRBD2 matching 9 bases. The CDR3 loop spans 14 amino acids. The V gene's germline CDR1 is MNHEY and CDR2 SMNVEV (reference sequence). The trim removed 4 bases at V and 5 bases at J, leaving 4 bases unmatched. The CDR3 sequence: CASSWAGGRDTQYF. The CDR3 DNA follows: TGTGCCAGCAGTTGGGCGGGAGGGCGAGATACGCAGTATTTT.

In its sample, this clone was seen once. V gene TRBV7-2 combines with J gene TRBJ1-5, with 8 bases aligning to TRBD1. J gave up 6 bases and V 2 bases, and 9 bases lay outside the gene matches. This CDR3 is built from 16 residues. Germline V gene sequence: CDR1 SGHTA, CDR2 FQGNSA. CDR3 nucleotide sequence: TGTGCCAGCAGCTTAATGGCAGGGGGCTTTGGTCAGCCCCAGCATTTT. Amino acids: CASSLMAGGFGQPQHF.

The chain uses TRBV5-1 and TRBJ2-7; 7 bases agree with TRBD1. The V segment lost 4 bases and the J segment 3 bases; nucleotides outside the gene matches: 7. The germline gives CDR1 SGHRS, CDR2 YFSETQ. The CDR3 is 14 amino acids. CDR3 nucleotides: TGCGCCAGCAGCGCATCCGGGACAGACTACGAGCAGTACTTC. It codes for CASSASGTDYEQYF.

V gene TRBV11-2 combines with J gene TRBJ2-1; D is undetermined. V shed 3 bases and J shed 4 bases, with 7 bases lying between them. The V gene's germline CDR1 is SGHAT and CDR2 FQNNGV. The CDR3 has 13 amino acids. The CDR3 DNA sequence: TGTGCCAGCAGCTTGATGAGATACAATGAGCAGTTCTTC. Translated: CASSLMRYNEQFF.

The chain is built from TRBV5-1 and TRBJ1-4; a possible D gene is TRBD1 (5 bases). This CDR3 spans 14 amino acids. V was cut by 1 base and J by 6 bases, with 10 bases left in between. CDR1 is SGHRS and CDR2 is YFSETQ in the germline V gene. CDR3 loop: CASSLRQGDEKLFF. The CDR3 DNA is TGCGCCAGCAGCTTGCGGCAGGGTGATGAAAAACTGTTTTTT.

In its sample, this clone was seen once. V gene TRBV6-5 combines with J gene TRBJ1-6; D may be TRBD1 (6 bases). V dropped 2 bases and J dropped 4 bases, with 9 bases sitting between them. The length of the CDR3 is 15 residues. CDR1 is MNHEY, CDR2 SVGAGI, per germline. Here the CDR3 reads CASSYGGLYNSPLHF. The CDR3 DNA sequence: TGTGCCAGCAGTTACGGGGGGCTTTATAATTCACCCCTCCACTTT.

This sequence joins TRBV19 and TRBJ2-1, with 11 bases fitting TRBD2. Germline V gives CDR1 LNHDA, CDR2 SQIVND (reference sequence). The CDR3 is 18 amino acids. V lost 3 bases and J lost 7; bases outside the gene matches: 14. CDR3 bases: TGTGCCAGTAGTATTCAGGGGCCTGGGGTAGCGGGAGGGAATGAGCAGTTCTTC. Translated, it gives CASSIQGPGVAGGNEQFF. Filled out from reference TRBV19 and TRBJ2-1, the complete variable domain reads DGGITQSPKYLFRKEGQNVTLSCEQNLNHDAMYWYRQDPGQGLRLIYYSQIVNDFQKGDIAEGYSVSREKKESFPLTVTSAQKNPTAFYLCASSIQGPGVAGGNEQFFGPGTRLTVL.